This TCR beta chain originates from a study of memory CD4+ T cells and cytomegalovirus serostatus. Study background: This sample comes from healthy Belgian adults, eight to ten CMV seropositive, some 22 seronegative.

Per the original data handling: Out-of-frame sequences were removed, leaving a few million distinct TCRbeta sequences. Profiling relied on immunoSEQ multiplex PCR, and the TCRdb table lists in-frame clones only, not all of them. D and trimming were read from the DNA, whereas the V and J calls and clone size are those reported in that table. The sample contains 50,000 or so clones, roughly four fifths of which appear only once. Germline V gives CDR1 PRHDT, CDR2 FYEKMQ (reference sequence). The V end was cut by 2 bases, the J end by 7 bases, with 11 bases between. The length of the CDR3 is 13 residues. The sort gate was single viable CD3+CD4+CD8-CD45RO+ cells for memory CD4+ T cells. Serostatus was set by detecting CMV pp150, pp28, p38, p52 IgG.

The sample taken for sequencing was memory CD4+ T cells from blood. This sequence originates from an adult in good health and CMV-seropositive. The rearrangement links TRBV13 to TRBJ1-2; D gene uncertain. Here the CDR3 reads CASSLFPLGGYTF. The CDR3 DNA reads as TGTGCCAGCAGCTTATTCCCCTTGGGTGGCTACACCTTC.